The 29 T cell receptor beta chains listed next were all sequenced from one sample in a study of T cell repertoires in cytomegalovirus infection. TCRdb re-derived calls from the reads in MiXCR, one entry per CDR3 protein. Among about 320,000 distinct CDR3 sequences listed, over 7.5% were seen once. The sequencing input was PBMCs. Receptors were obtained from a human donor in good health (CMV status not recorded). Some clones in this sample may be carry-over from other donors' samples.

Only a few counts were recorded for this clonotype. The chain uses TRBV5-1 and TRBJ1-6, with D unclear. This CDR3 contains 14 residues. CDR1 SGHRS and CDR2 YFSETQ come from the germline V gene. V was trimmed by 0 bases and J by 6 bases, leaving 7 bases between them. DNA of the CDR3: TGCGCCAGCAGCTTGGAAGGATTTAATTCACCCCTCCACTTT. Its translation is CASSLEGFNSPLHF.

This clonotype was counted a few times. J is TRBJ1-2 and V is TRBV28; TRBD1 might be the D (5 bases). The CDR3 is made up of 16 amino acids. Trimming stripped 6 bases from V and 2 bases from J, with 19 bases between. Germline V lookup: CDR1 MDHEN, CDR2 SYDVKM. The CDR3 DNA follows: TGTGCCAGCAGCTCGGCCCTTGGGACGGCGAACTATGGCTACACCTTC. It translates to CASSSALGTANYGYTF.

This clonotype was seen many times. This chain uses TRBV7-2 with TRBJ2-5, with D possibly being TRBD1 or TRBD2 (6 bases each). Germline V CDR1 and CDR2: SGHTA, FQGNSA. V was shortened by 5 bases and J by 5 bases, with 12 bases between the two germline ends. This CDR3 has 13 amino acids. The CDR3 reads CASSRRGSETQYF. The CDR3 nucleotides read TGTGCCAGCAGCCGGAGGGGGAGTGAGACCCAGTACTTC.

The chain is built from TRBV28 and TRBJ1-5; no definite D call. Germline loops: CDR1 MDHEN, CDR2 SYDVKM. V was shortened by 6 bases and J by 3 bases, with 18 bases between the two germline ends. The CDR3 length is 16 residues. The CDR3 spells CASSQVGQAINQPQHF. CDR3 DNA sequence: TGTGCCAGCAGCCAAGTCGGCCAGGCGATCAATCAGCCCCAGCATTTT.

Ten or more counts support this clonotype. The rearrangement links TRBV18 to TRBJ2-4; D unresolved. Germline CDR1 KGHSH, CDR2 LQKENI. The length of the CDR3 is 16 residues. Trimming removed 2 bases from V and 1 base from J, with 12 bases in between. The chain's CDR3 is CASSPRITEAKNIQYF. The CDR3 nucleotides are TGTGCCAGCTCACCAAGGATCACCGAGGCCAAAAACATTCAGTACTTC.

This clonotype showed up just a few times. J is TRBJ1-6 and V is TRBV7-2; the D gene is possibly TRBD1 (6 bases). Trimming took off 3 bases at V and 4 bases at J, with 16 bases between the two ends. Looked up from germline, CDR1 is SGHTA and CDR2 is FQGNSA. CDR3 size: 17 residues. CDR3 region: CASSFSSGTSYNSPLHF. The CDR3 DNA reads as TGTGCCAGCAGCTTTAGTTCCGGGACAAGTTATAATTCACCCCTCCACTTT.

This rearrangement joins TRBV4-3 to TRBJ1-1; a possible D gene is TRBD1 (5 bases). The CDR3 loop spans 14 amino acids. Germline lookup yields CDR1 LGHNA and CDR2 YSLEER. Trimming took 1 base from V and 4 from J, leaving 10 bases between them. The CDR3 here is CASSQARGGTEAFF. For the CDR3, the DNA is TGCGCCAGCAGCCAAGCTAGGGGTGGCACTGAAGCTTTCTTT.

This clonotype was seen a handful of times. V and J are TRBV6-1 and TRBJ1-1, with 7 bases lining up with TRBD1. Germline-derived CDR1 and CDR2 are MNHNS and SASEGT. V dropped 4 bases and J dropped 4; count of bases not matched to a gene: 9. CDR3 length equals 15 residues. The DNA for the CDR3 is TGTGCCAGCAGTGGTACTTTAGGGACAGCCACTGAAGCTTTCTTT. Protein: CASSGTLGTATEAFF.

In this sample, this clonotype turned up many times. The rearrangement links TRBV15 to TRBJ2-7; the match to TRBD1 covers 10 bases. Unmatched junction bases numbered 5, after V lost 5 bases and J lost 4 bases. The CDR3 sequence is 14 residues long. Germline V gene sequence: CDR1 LNHNV, CDR2 YYDKDF (reference sequence). The CDR3 region is CATSPRDRGYEQYF. DNA of the CDR3: TGTGCCACCAGCCCCCGGGACAGGGGTTACGAGCAGTACTTC.

The chain is built from TRBV7-9 and TRBJ1-6; D is perhaps TRBD1 (5 bases). Trimming cost V 3 bases and J 7 bases, with 10 bases left between them. This CDR3 is built from 14 residues. Germline loops: CDR1 SEHNR, CDR2 FQNEAQ (reference sequence). The CDR3 here is CASSFSGNNSPLHF. The CDR3 DNA reads TGTGCCAGCAGCTTCTCAGGGAACAATTCACCCCTCCACTTT. Based on the CDR3 plus reference TRBV7-9 and TRBJ1-6, the full variable domain is DTGVSQNPRHKITKRGQNVTFRCDPISEHNRLYWYRQTLGQGPEFLTYFQNEAQLEKSRLLSDRFSAERPKGSFSTLEIQRTEQGDSAMYLCASSFSGNNSPLHFGNGTRLTVT.

About this clonotype: It may be a read error: a sequence one base away is much more abundant. The V gene is TRBV7-2, the J gene TRBJ2-1; maybe TRBD1 (5 bases). The V end lost 3 bases, the J end lost 4 bases, and 10 bases lay between the germline ends. The CDR3 is 14 amino acids. Germline-derived CDR1 and CDR2 are SGHTA and FQGNSA. The CDR3 DNA is TGTGCCAGCAGCTTTGAAGGGGCGTACAATGAGCAGTTCTTC. Protein: CASSFEGAYNEQFF.

This rearrangement joins TRBV5-1 to TRBJ1-4, with D possibly TRBD1 on 6 matching bases. The CDR3 is 14 residues long. Trimming left V 4 bases short and J 8 bases short, with 15 bases between. Looked up from germline, CDR1 is SGHRS and CDR2 is YFSETQ. The CDR3 region is CASSRGQPNEKLFF. In DNA form, the CDR3 reads TGCGCCAGCAGCAGAGGACAGCCGAACGAAAAACTGTTTTTT.

The chain employs TRBV19 and TRBJ2-6; no firm D call. The germline V gene has CDR1 LNHDA and CDR2 SQIVND (reference sequence). This CDR3 has 14 amino acids. V was pared by 9 bases and J by 1 base, with 10 bases between. The CDR3 DNA sequence: TGTGCCAGCATACCCACTTCTGGGGCCAACGTCCTGACTTTC. This translates into CASIPTSGANVLTF. Full variable domain (rest looked up from reference TRBV19 and TRBJ2-6): DGGITQSPKYLFRKEGQNVTLSCEQNLNHDAMYWYRQDPGQGLRLIYYSQIVNDFQKGDIAEGYSVSREKKESFPLTVTSAQKNPTAFYLCASIPTSGANVLTFGAGSRLTVL.

This clonotype was counted ten times or more. The chain links TRBV11-2 to TRBJ2-5; 10 nucleotides line up with TRBD2. The CDR3 is 17 amino acids. Germline CDR1 SGHAT, CDR2 FQNNGV. V lost 1 base to trimming and J lost 2 bases; unmatched junction nucleotides: 7. The CDR3 reads CASSLGPSGGVQETQYF. Here the CDR3 DNA reads TGTGCCAGCAGCTTAGGTCCCAGCGGGGGGGTTCAAGAGACCCAGTACTTC.

In its sample, this clonotype was seen a few times. The chain couples TRBV20-1 to TRBJ2-1, with 8 bases fitting TRBD2. Losses at the gene ends were 6 bases for V and 4 bases for J; bases not matched to a gene: 11. Germline V CDR1 and CDR2: DFQATT, SNEGSKA (reference sequence). The CDR3 is 15 amino acids. The CDR3 bases are TGCAGTGCCCGATTGGGGCGGGAGGCTTACAATGAGCAGTTCTTC. Translating it yields CSARLGREAYNEQFF.

In its sample, this clonotype was seen once. The chain carries TRBV6-6 and TRBJ2-3, with a weak D call TRBD2 (6 bases). Trimming cost V 5 bases and J 0 bases, with 9 bases left between them. The germline V gene has CDR1 MNHNY and CDR2 SVGAGI (reference sequence). CDR3 length: 14 amino acids. CDR3 amino acids: CASSVRGSTDTQYF. DNA of the CDR3: TGTGCCAGCAGTGTGCGGGGTAGCACAGATACGCAGTATTTT.

This clonotype was observed a handful of times. The V gene is TRBV7-3, the J gene TRBJ2-2, with D possibly being TRBD2 (5 bases). The CDR3 totals 18 residues. CDR1 is SGHTA and CDR2 is FQGTGA in the germline V gene. V lost 0 bases to trimming and J lost 0 bases, with 14 bases between them. CDR3 protein: CASSLTGSVGANTGELFF. The CDR3 DNA reads as TGTGCCAGCAGCTTAACGGGTAGCGTAGGAGCGAACACCGGGGAGCTGTTTTTT.

This clonotype was picked up many times. CDR3 region: CASSSSAEAGNTIYF. The CDR3 coding sequence is TGTGCCAGCAGCTCCTCTGCAGAAGCTGGAAACACCATATATTTT. The genes are TRBV7-9 and TRBJ1-3; D gene ambiguous. The CDR3 runs to 15 residues. Germline V gene data show CDR1 as SEHNR and CDR2 as FQNEAQ (reference sequence). Trimming took 4 bases from V and 2 from J, leaving 12 bases between them.

This clonotype was counted ten times or more. The CDR3 nucleotides read TGTGCCAGCAGTGGGGGGACTAGCGGGGGGCCCGCAGATACGCAGTATTTT. As protein: CASSGGTSGGPADTQYF. The chain carries TRBV12-3 or TRBV12-4 and TRBJ2-3, with TRBD2 matching over 15 bases. V lost 5 bases and J lost 4; bases outside the gene matches: 7. The CDR3 length is 17 residues.

This sequence joins TRBV28 and TRBJ1-1; D not resolved. This CDR3 has 13 residues. Trimming cost V 7 bases and J 0 bases, with 9 bases left between them. Germline values: CDR1 MDHEN, CDR2 SYDVKM. CDR3 in DNA: TGTGCCAGCAATCGGGGTATGAACACTGAAGCTTTCTTT. Translation gives CASNRGMNTEAFF.

This clonotype was seen at least ten times. This rearrangement joins TRBV7-2 to TRBJ2-7; 14 bases are a match to TRBD2. Trimming at V came to 5 bases and at J to 0 bases, leaving 15 bases not matched to a gene. The CDR3 runs to 20 residues. The germline gives CDR1 SGHTA, CDR2 FQGNSA. In nucleotides, the CDR3 is TGTGCCAGCAGCCGGGGGAGGCGAGGGACTAGCGGGGGAAGCTCCTACGAGCAGTACTTC. Translated: CASSRGRRGTSGGSSYEQYF.

Ten or more counts support this clonotype. This chain connects TRBV12-3 or TRBV12-4 to TRBJ2-3, with 8 bases matching TRBD2. This CDR3 contains 15 residues. V trimming: 5 bases; J trimming: 1 base; junction bases outside the gene matches: 5. Written as DNA, the CDR3 is TGTGCCAGCAGTCAGGGGCGGGGGGGCACAGATACGCAGTATTTT. This gives the protein CASSQGRGGTDTQYF.

The chain couples TRBV19 to TRBJ1-5; the match to TRBD1 covers 9 bases. CDR3 length: 15 residues. J gave up 6 bases and V 0 bases, and 3 bases lay outside the gene matches. Germline CDR1 is LNHDA and CDR2 is SQIVND (reference sequence). The CDR3 DNA reads TGTGCCAGTAGTATAGAGGGACAGGGCAGTCAGCCCCAGCATTTT. This gives the protein CASSIEGQGSQPQHF. The full variable domain, its missing parts supplied by reference TRBV19 and TRBJ1-5, is DGGITQSPKYLFRKEGQNVTLSCEQNLNHDAMYWYRQDPGQGLRLIYYSQIVNDFQKGDIAEGYSVSREKKESFPLTVTSAQKNPTAFYLCASSIEGQGSQPQHFGDGTRLSIL.

This sequence joins TRBV7-2 and TRBJ2-5; D gene uncertain. Germline-derived CDR1 and CDR2 are SGHTA and FQGNSA. This CDR3 is 15 amino acids long. V was cut by 1 base and J by 1 base, with 10 bases left in between. The CDR3 is CASSLVTDTQETQYF. In nucleotides, the CDR3 is TGTGCCAGCAGCTTAGTTACAGACACCCAAGAGACCCAGTACTTC. Full variable domain (missing parts from reference TRBV7-2 and TRBJ2-5): GAGVSQSPSNKVTEKGKDVELRCDPISGHTALYWYRQSLGQGLEFLIYFQGNSAPDKSGLPSDRFSAERTGGSVSTLTIQRTQQEDSAVYLCASSLVTDTQETQYFGPGTRLLVL.

This chain connects TRBV28 to TRBJ2-7; D not resolved. Trimming stripped 3 bases from V and 2 bases from J, with 8 bases between. There are 13 residues in the CDR3. Germline CDR1 is MDHEN and CDR2 is SYDVKM. The CDR3 bases are TGTGCCAGCAGTTTGGTACATGCCTACGAGCAGTACTTC. Translation: CASSLVHAYEQYF.

This clonotype has a handful of counts. The gene calls are TRBV12-3 or TRBV12-4 and TRBJ1-1; TRBD1 matches 7 bases. V was clipped by 3 bases and J by 4 bases; unmatched bases: 8. The CDR3 has 15 amino acids. CDR3 in amino acids: CASSFEPRGGTEAFF. CDR3 bases: TGTGCCAGCAGTTTTGAACCCAGGGGGGGCACTGAAGCTTTCTTT.

This clonotype was seen a handful of times. The chain is built from TRBV12-3 or TRBV12-4 and TRBJ1-1; D is ambiguous. This CDR3 spans 13 amino acids. Trimming stripped 6 bases from V and 5 bases from J, with 13 bases between. As DNA, the CDR3 is TGTGCCAGCAGCCCCCCCCTCGAGACTGAAGCTTTCTTT. As protein: CASSPPLETEAFF.

This clonotype came up a few times. The rearrangement links TRBV15 to TRBJ1-5; D gene ambiguous. Germline CDR1 LNHNV, CDR2 YYDKDF (reference sequence). Trimming cost V 3 bases and J 5 bases, with 14 bases left between them. The length of the CDR3 is 15 residues. The CDR3 is CATSRFGSRDQPQHF. The CDR3 coding sequence is TGTGCCACCAGCAGGTTCGGGTCACGCGATCAGCCCCAGCATTTT.

This chain uses TRBV12-3 or TRBV12-4 with TRBJ2-4; no reliable D call. The CDR3 is 14 residues long. Trimming took 4 bases from V and 5 from J, leaving 12 bases between them. CDR3 residues: CASSSTGGENIQYF. The CDR3 nucleotides read TGTGCCAGCAGTTCCACGGGTGGGGAAAACATTCAGTACTTC.